Below, 26 T cell receptor beta chains from the same sample are listed, as sequenced in a study of Graves' ophthalmopathy and Graves' hyperthyroidism. Amplification of the TCR beta CDR3 regions used RNA transcripts (as template). The workflow started with a first-round RT-PCR run with HTBI primers and then moved on to a second-round multiplex PCR. TCRdb re-derived calls from the multiplex PCR reads in MiXCR, one entry per CDR3 protein. The table lists hundreds of thousands of distinct CDR3 sequences, 22% of them singletons, with around 6.5% in the top ten. Source material: peripheral blood. The receptors derive from a woman under 30 with stable Graves' hyperthyroidism. Some clones in this sample may be carry-over from other donors' samples.

This clonotype was found a few times. The junction differs from germline at one of its ends, possibly a read error. DNA of the CDR3: TGTGCCAGCAGCCGCCCTACTCCGGCCAAAAACATTAAGTACTTC. It translates to CASSRPTPAKNIKYF. The V and J genes are TRBV11-1 and TRBJ2-4; no clear D. CDR1 is SGHAT and CDR2 is FQDESV in the germline V gene (reference sequence). CDR3 size: 15 residues.

This rearrangement joins TRBV20-1 to TRBJ1-2; 7 nucleotides agree with TRBD1. V lost 6 bases and J lost 0; bases outside the gene matches: 7. Germline V gives CDR1 DFQATT, CDR2 SNEGSKA (reference sequence). The CDR3 is 14 residues long. CDR3 in DNA: TGCAGTGCACAGCCAGGGACAGCTAACTATGGCTACACCTTC. Protein product: CSAQPGTANYGYTF.

This clonotype was counted at least ten times. The chain employs TRBV2 and TRBJ1-1, with no clear D. The CDR3 length is 14 residues. Germline V gene sequence: CDR1 SNHLY, CDR2 FYNNEI. Deletions cut 5 bases from V and 2 bases from J, with 12 bases between. CDR3: CASSLITENTEAFF. The CDR3 nucleotides read TGTGCCAGCAGTTTAATAACAGAAAACACTGAAGCTTTCTTT.

This clonotype was detected ten times or more. V is TRBV19 and J is TRBJ1-2; D unresolved. The CDR3 runs 16 residues. Trimming removed 3 bases from V and 4 bases from J, with 18 bases in between. The V gene's germline CDR1 is LNHDA and CDR2 SQIVND (reference sequence). The CDR3 spells CASSIVAPYYIYGYTF. The CDR3, as DNA: TGTGCCAGTAGTATTGTCGCGCCGTACTACATCTATGGCTACACCTTC.

This clonotype came up many times. The genes are TRBV15 and TRBJ1-2, with D hard to call. The CDR3 is made up of 15 amino acids. The germline V gene has CDR1 LNHNV and CDR2 YYDKDF (reference sequence). V was cut by 0 bases and J by 0 bases, with 8 bases left in between. The CDR3: CATSRERWTNYGYTF. DNA for the CDR3: TGTGCCACCAGCAGAGAACGGTGGACTAACTATGGCTACACCTTC.

This clonotype was counted at least ten times. The V and J genes are TRBV6-1 and TRBJ1-1, with TRBD1 as a possible D gene (5 bases). The germline gives CDR1 MNHNS, CDR2 SASEGT. Trimming left V 1 base short and J 4 bases short, with 13 bases between. This CDR3 spans 15 amino acids. CDR3 sequence (DNA): TGTGCCAGCAGTGAAGGGGCGGGGGGAAGCACTGAAGCTTTCTTT. Translation gives CASSEGAGGSTEAFF.

This clonotype has at least ten counts. V usage is TRBV6-5 and J usage is TRBJ1-1; no reliable D call. The V end was cut by 4 bases, the J end by 1 base, with 7 bases between. Germline V gene sequence: CDR1 MNHEY, CDR2 SVGAGI. The CDR3 contains 13 residues. DNA for the CDR3: TGTGCCAGCAGTTCCCGACCGAACACTGAAGCTTTCTTT. Residues: CASSSRPNTEAFF.

This clonotype was found many times. The chain is built from TRBV20-1 and TRBJ2-7, with TRBD2 identical over 11 bases. The V and J ends lost 5 bases and 4 bases, in that order; junction bases with no gene match: 7. The CDR3 has 14 amino acids. Germline V gives CDR1 DFQATT, CDR2 SNEGSKA (reference sequence). CDR3 in DNA: TGCAGTGCTGAGGTTATAGCGGGAGGGTACGAGCAGTACTTC. This sequence encodes CSAEVIAGGYEQYF.

This clonotype was observed at least ten times. The rearrangement joins TRBV2 to TRBJ2-5; 7 bases fit TRBD2. This CDR3 spans 15 amino acids. V lost 3 bases and J lost 5; bases outside the gene matches: 9. The germline V gene has CDR1 SNHLY and CDR2 FYNNEI. This CDR3 reads CASSEGLADLETQYF. For the CDR3, the DNA is TGTGCCAGCAGTGAGGGGCTAGCGGACTTGGAGACCCAGTACTTC.

The sample holds a few counts of this clonotype. The chain uses TRBV5-1 and TRBJ1-1, with 7 bases identical to TRBD1. The CDR3 spans 15 residues. CDR1 and CDR2 (germline): SGHRS, YFSETQ. V lost 0 bases and J lost 2; bases outside the gene matches: 4. This chain's CDR3 is CASSLGRTGNTEAFF. CDR3 DNA sequence: TGCGCCAGCAGCTTGGGTCGGACAGGCAACACTGAAGCTTTCTTT.

This clonotype was observed at least ten times. The chain carries TRBV12-3 or TRBV12-4 and TRBJ2-2; TRBD1 aligns across 7 bases. Germline trimming cut 7 bases from V and 5 bases from J; bases unmatched to any gene: 7. The CDR3 has 14 amino acids. CDR3 sequence: CASTGQAGTGELFF. CDR3 nucleotides: TGTGCCAGCACCGGACAGGCTGGGACCGGGGAGCTGTTTTTT.

The chain carries TRBV9 and TRBJ2-4; TRBD1 or TRBD2 may be the D gene (5 bases each). The germline V and J ends were trimmed by 4 bases and 13 bases, with 18 bases remaining between them. Germline values: CDR1 SGDLS, CDR2 YYNGEE. The CDR3 contains 13 residues. The CDR3 reads CASSTSGRDVQYF. The DNA of the CDR3 is TGTGCCAGCAGCACCTCCGGCCGGGACGTACAGTACTTC.

This clonotype was found a few times. A read error may account for a junction end that differs from germline. The gene calls are TRBV10-1 and TRBJ2-4; D ambiguous. Looked up from germline, CDR1 is WNHNN and CDR2 is SYGVQD (reference sequence). The CDR3 runs to 14 residues. The CDR3 loop reads CASSESLSQNIKYF. The CDR3 DNA reads as TGCGCCAGCAGTGAGTCCTTATCACAAAACATTAAGTACTTC.

Many counts were recorded for this clonotype. The chain has TRBV13 and TRBJ1-2, with 7 bases matching TRBD1. V lost 5 bases, J lost 2 bases, and 5 bases stayed unmatched. CDR1 is PRHDT, CDR2 FYEKMQ, per germline (reference sequence). The CDR3 is made up of 14 amino acids. The CDR3 sequence: CASSPRQGNYGYTF. The CDR3, as DNA: TGTGCCAGCAGCCCTAGACAGGGAAACTATGGCTACACCTTC.

This clonotype was seen ten or more times. The chain has TRBV20-1 and TRBJ2-7; no firm D call. The CDR3 runs 12 residues. V lost 3 bases, J lost 0 bases, and 6 bases lay in between. Germline V lookup: CDR1 DFQATT, CDR2 SNEGSKA (reference sequence). The CDR3 protein is CSASYNSYEQYF. As DNA, the CDR3 is TGCAGTGCTAGCTACAACTCCTACGAGCAGTACTTC.

This clonotype was observed at least ten times. The rearrangement uses TRBV27 and TRBJ1-1; D call uncertain. The CDR3 consists of 13 residues. V dropped 4 bases and J dropped 8 bases, with 14 bases sitting between them. The V gene's germline CDR1 is MNHEY and CDR2 SMNVEV (reference sequence). For the CDR3, the DNA is TGTGCCAGCAGTTCCCCTCCCCCGGGGGAAGCTTTCTTT. This sequence encodes CASSSPPPGEAFF.

V usage is TRBV6-1 and J usage is TRBJ1-1; the match to TRBD1 covers 8 bases. CDR3 length: 14 residues. Per germline, CDR1 MNHNS and CDR2 SASEGT. Germline trimming cut 4 bases from V and 3 bases from J; bases unmatched to any gene: 4. The CDR3 bases are TGTGCCAGCAGTGCCAGGGGGCCGGACACTGAAGCTTTCTTT. As protein: CASSARGPDTEAFF.

This clonotype appeared a few times. The V gene is TRBV9, the J gene TRBJ1-2; a possible D gene is TRBD1 (6 bases). Per the germline V gene, CDR1 is SGDLS and CDR2 is YYNGEE. Trimming removed 4 bases at V and 3 bases at J, with 16 bases between. CDR3 length: 15 amino acids. The CDR3 nucleotides are TGTGCCAGCAGCACCAGTGGGGACACTGACTATGGCTACACCTTC. As protein: CASSTSGDTDYGYTF. The full variable domain, rest sourced from reference TRBV9 and TRBJ1-2, is DSGVTQTPKHLITATGQRVTLRCSPRSGDLSVYWYQQSLDQGLQFLIQYYNGEERAKGNILERFSAQQFPDLHSELNLSSLELGDSALYFCASSTSGDTDYGYTFGSGTRLTVV.

The table lists this clonotype with many counts. V usage is TRBV11-2 and J usage is TRBJ2-7; no firm D call. Deletions cut 4 bases from V and 5 bases from J, with 9 bases between. This CDR3 has 12 amino acids. Germline V gene sequence: CDR1 SGHAT, CDR2 FQNNGV. The CDR3 region is CASSSAWHEQYF. Here the CDR3 DNA reads TGTGCCAGCAGCTCGGCCTGGCACGAGCAGTACTTC.

Here the CDR3 DNA reads TGTGCCAGTAGTATCGACAGGGCCAACATGAACACTGAAGCTTTCTTT. Translation: CASSIDRANMNTEAFF. This rearrangement joins TRBV19 to TRBJ1-1; 7 bases agree with TRBD1. Germline assignment: CDR1 LNHDA and CDR2 SQIVND (reference sequence). The CDR3 runs 16 residues. V trimming: 3 bases; J trimming: 0 bases; junction bases outside the gene matches: 7.

In its sample, this clonotype was seen many times. J is TRBJ1-3 and V is TRBV15; unclear D gene. The CDR3 contains 15 residues. The germline V gene encodes CDR1 LNHNV and CDR2 YYDKDF (reference sequence). Trimming stripped 0 bases from V and 0 bases from J, with 6 bases between. This chain's CDR3 is CATSREAASGNTIYF. The CDR3 region has the DNA TGTGCCACCAGCAGAGAGGCAGCCTCTGGAAACACCATATATTTT.

Concerning this clonotype: Relative to the germline gene, one junction end is altered; a read error may explain this. This chain's CDR3 is CASSSDRGYEHYF. The CDR3 DNA follows: TGTGCCAGCAGTTCGGACAGGGGCTACGAGCATTACTTC. J is TRBJ2-7 and V is TRBV2, with 9 bases identical to TRBD1. Looked up from germline, CDR1 is SNHLY and CDR2 is FYNNEI. The CDR3 is 13 amino acids.

This clonotype was counted between two and nine times. The chain couples TRBV28 to TRBJ2-7; 7 bases are a match to TRBD1. The ends lost 5 bases at V and 4 bases at J; junction bases unmatched: 8. The CDR3 extends over 14 amino acids. Germline V CDR1 and CDR2: MDHEN, SYDVKM. The chain's CDR3 is CASSKLTGKYEQYF. Written as DNA, the CDR3 is TGTGCCAGCAGTAAGCTGACAGGGAAATACGAGCAGTACTTC.

The chain uses TRBV6-1 and TRBJ2-5, with 11 bases lining up with TRBD2. Germline V gives CDR1 MNHNS, CDR2 SASEGT. This CDR3 region has 15 residues. V dropped 3 bases and J dropped 5; count of bases not matched to a gene: 5. CDR3 bases: TGTGCCAGCAGTGAGGTAGCGGGAGGGTGGGAGACCCAGTACTTC. Encoded protein: CASSEVAGGWETQYF.

Many counts were recorded for this clonotype. The chain is built from TRBV7-2 and TRBJ2-5; D not resolved. The ends were cut back, 8 bases at V and 2 bases at J, with 12 bases in the middle. Germline CDR1 SGHTA, CDR2 FQGNSA. The CDR3 has 13 amino acids. Here the CDR3 DNA reads TGTGCCAGCGCGCAGATAACTCAAGAGACCCAGTACTTC. Protein product: CASAQITQETQYF.

About this clonotype itself: This may be a read error: a much more frequent sequence differs by one nucleotide. V and J are TRBV7-2 and TRBJ1-1; D is unclear. This CDR3 is 14 amino acids long. Per germline, CDR1 SGHTA and CDR2 FQGNSA. DNA for the CDR3: TGTGCCAGCAGCGTAGCACACATGAACACTGAAGCTTTCTTT. This sequence encodes CASSVAHMNTEAFF.